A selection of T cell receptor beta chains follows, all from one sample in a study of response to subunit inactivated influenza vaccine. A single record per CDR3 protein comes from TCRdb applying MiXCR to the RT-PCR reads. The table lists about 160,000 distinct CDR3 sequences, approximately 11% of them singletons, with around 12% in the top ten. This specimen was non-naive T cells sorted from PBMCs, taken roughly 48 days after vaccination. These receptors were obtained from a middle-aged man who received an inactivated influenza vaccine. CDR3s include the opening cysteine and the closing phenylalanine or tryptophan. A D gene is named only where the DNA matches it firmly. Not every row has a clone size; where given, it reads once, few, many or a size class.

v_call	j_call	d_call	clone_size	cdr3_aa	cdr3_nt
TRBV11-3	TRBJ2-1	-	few	CASSLFSGYNEQFF	TGTGCCAGCAGCTTATTTTCCGGGTACAATGAGCAGTTCTTC
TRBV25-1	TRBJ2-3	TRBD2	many	CASSVSGSTDTQYF	TGTGCCAGCAGTGTTAGCGGGAGCACAGATACGCAGTATTTT
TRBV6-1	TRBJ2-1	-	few	CASSVIAEPYNEQFF	TGTGCCAGCAGCGTTATAGCGGAGCCCTACAATGAGCAGTTCTTC
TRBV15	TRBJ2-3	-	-	CATSRDVGVGTDTQYF	TGTGCCACCAGCAGAGATGTCGGGGTCGGCACAGATACGCAGTATTTT
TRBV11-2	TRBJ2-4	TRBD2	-	CASSLVLAGGTKNIQYF	TGTGCCAGCAGCTTAGTCTTAGCGGGGGGCACCAAAAACATTCAGTACTTC
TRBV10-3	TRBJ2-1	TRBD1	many	CAISATGDEQFF	TGTGCCATCAGCGCAACAGGGGACGAGCAGTTCTTC
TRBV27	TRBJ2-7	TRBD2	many	CATEPIGRAGEQYF	TGTGCCACCGAACCCATAGGGAGGGCCGGGGAGCAGTACTTC
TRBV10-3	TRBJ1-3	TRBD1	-	CAISTGTGTGDTIYF	TGTGCCATCAGCACCGGGACGGGGACAGGAGACACCATATATTTT
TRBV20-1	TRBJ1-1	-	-	CSASAGAPMNTEAFF	TGCAGTGCTAGTGCCGGGGCCCCGATGAACACTGAAGCTTTCTTT
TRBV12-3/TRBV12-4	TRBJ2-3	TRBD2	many	CASRVLAASTDTQYF	TGTGCCAGCAGGGTACTAGCGGCTAGCACAGATACGCAGTATTTT
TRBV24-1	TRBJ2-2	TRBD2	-	CATSWTSGSTGELFF	TGTGCCACCAGTTGGACTAGCGGGTCCACCGGGGAGCTGTTTTTT
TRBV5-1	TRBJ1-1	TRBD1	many	CASSSQGAGVGSAFF	TGCGCCAGCAGCTCGCAGGGGGCGGGCGTAGGCAGCGCTTTCTTT
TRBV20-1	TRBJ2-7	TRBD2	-	CSARELRLAETYEQYF	TGCAGTGCTAGAGAATTGCGACTAGCGGAGACCTACGAGCAGTACTTC
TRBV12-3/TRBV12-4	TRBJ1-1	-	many	CASSLPTAGGSEAFF	TGTGCCAGCAGTTTACCCACAGCGGGGGGGTCTGAAGCTTTCTTT
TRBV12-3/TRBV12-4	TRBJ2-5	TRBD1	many	CASSSRQGIKETQYF	TGTGCCAGCAGTTCCCGACAGGGAATAAAAGAGACCCAGTACTTC
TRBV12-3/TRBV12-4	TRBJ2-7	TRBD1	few	CASRGTGSLSEQYF	TGTGCCAGCAGGGGGACAGGGAGTTTGTCCGAGCAGTACTTC
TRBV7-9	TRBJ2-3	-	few	CASSLGSAGSTDTQYF	TGTGCCAGCAGCTTAGGCTCGGCAGGTAGCACAGATACGCAGTATTTT
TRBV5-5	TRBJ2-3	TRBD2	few	CASSFLGLAKDTQYF	TGTGCCAGCAGTTTTCTCGGACTAGCAAAAGATACGCAGTATTTT
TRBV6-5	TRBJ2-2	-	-	CASSYSGQPANTGELFF	TGTGCCAGCAGTTACTCGGGGCAGCCCGCGAACACCGGGGAGCTGTTTTTT
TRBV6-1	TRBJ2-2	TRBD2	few	CASSGSAGASITGELFF	TGTGCCAGCAGTGGCTCAGCGGGGGCCTCCATCACCGGGGAGCTGTTTTTT
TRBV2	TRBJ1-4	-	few	CASSGGPEKLFF	TGTGCCAGCAGCGGCGGGCCTGAAAAACTGTTTTTT
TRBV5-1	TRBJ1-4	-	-	CASSLSLGGGQVNEKLFF	TGCGCCAGCAGCTTGTCCCTCGGAGGGGGACAAGTAAATGAAAAACTGTTTTTT
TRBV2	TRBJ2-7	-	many	CASSEGPYEQYF	TGTGCCAGCAGTGAAGGACCCTACGAGCAGTACTTC
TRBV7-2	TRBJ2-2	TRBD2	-	CASSQMTSGAGELFF	TGTGCCAGCAGCCAAATGACTAGCGGGGCCGGGGAGCTGTTTTTT
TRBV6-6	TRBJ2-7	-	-	CASRRDRHYEQYF	TGTGCCAGCAGGCGCGACAGGCACTACGAGCAGTACTTC
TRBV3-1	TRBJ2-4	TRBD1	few	CASSQDQRTGEGGQNIQYF	TGTGCCAGCAGCCAAGACCAGCGGACAGGGGAAGGGGGCCAAAACATTCAGTACTTC
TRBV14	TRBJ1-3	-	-	CASSQGGVDTIYF	TGTGCCAGCAGCCAAGGGGGTGTGGACACCATATATTTT
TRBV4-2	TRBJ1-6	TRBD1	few	CASSQGSGQVNSPLHF	TGTGCCAGCAGCCAAGGATCGGGACAGGTTAATTCACCCCTCCACTTT
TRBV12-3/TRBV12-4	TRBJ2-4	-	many	CASSLAQGSVQYF	TGTGCCAGCAGTTTAGCTCAGGGATCGGTTCAGTACTTC
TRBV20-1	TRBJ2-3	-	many	CSASVEASTDTQYF	TGCAGTGCTAGTGTAGAGGCTAGCACAGATACGCAGTATTTT
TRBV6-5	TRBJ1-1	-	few	CASSYSVSLNTEAFF	TGTGCCAGCAGTTACTCGGTCAGTTTGAACACTGAAGCTTTCTTT
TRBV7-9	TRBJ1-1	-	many	CASSSWNTEAFF	TGTGCCAGCAGCTCTTGGAACACTGAAGCTTTCTTT
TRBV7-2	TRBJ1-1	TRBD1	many	CASSSDRGITNTEAFF	TGTGCCAGCAGCTCAGACAGGGGAATTACGAACACTGAAGCTTTCTTT
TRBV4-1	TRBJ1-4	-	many	CASSQAVDLREEKLFF	TGCGCCAGCAGCCAAGCCGTCGACCTGCGGGAGGAAAAACTGTTTTTT
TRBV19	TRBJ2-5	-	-	CASSMGAGRGTQYF	TGTGCCAGTAGTATGGGGGCGGGTCGCGGGACCCAGTACTTC
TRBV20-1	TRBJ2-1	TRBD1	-	CSARGGIGTGDYNEQFF	TGCAGTGCTAGGGGCGGGATCGGGACAGGGGACTACAATGAGCAGTTCTTC
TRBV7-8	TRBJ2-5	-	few	CASSSPSGETQYF	TGTGCCAGCAGCAGCCCGTCCGGGGAGACCCAGTACTTC
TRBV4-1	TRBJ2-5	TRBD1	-	CASSQEDGTGGAETQYF	TGCGCCAGCAGCCAAGAGGACGGGACAGGGGGCGCCGAGACCCAGTACTTC
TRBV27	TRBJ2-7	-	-	CASSLGRGAYEQYF	TGTGCCAGCAGTTTGGGCAGGGGTGCCTACGAGCAGTACTTC
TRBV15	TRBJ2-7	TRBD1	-	CATSRATGGYEQYF	TGTGCCACCAGCAGAGCGACAGGGGGCTACGAGCAGTACTTC
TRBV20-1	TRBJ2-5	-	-	CSAATTHKETQYF	TGCAGTGCGGCAACTACACACAAGGAGACCCAGTACTTC
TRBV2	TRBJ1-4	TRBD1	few	CASNVLRGQGYEKLFF	TGTGCCAGCAACGTGTTACGGGGACAGGGGTACGAAAAACTGTTTTTT
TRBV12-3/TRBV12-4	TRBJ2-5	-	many	CASNHDSRALQETQYF	TGTGCCAGCAACCACGATAGTCGAGCGCTCCAAGAGACCCAGTACTTC
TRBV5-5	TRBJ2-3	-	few	CASSLRDGRTDTQYF	TGTGCCAGCAGCTTGAGGGACGGTCGCACAGATACGCAGTATTTT
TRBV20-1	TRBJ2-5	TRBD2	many	CSATTSFETQYF	TGCAGTGCTACGACTAGCTTTGAGACCCAGTACTTC
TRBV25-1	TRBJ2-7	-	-	CASSDEQGGQYF	TGTGCCAGCAGTGACGAACAGGGAGGCCAGTACTTC